This is a list of T cell receptor beta chains from one sample in a study of shared clonotypes between healthy human individuals. The data were produced by immunoSEQ multiplex PCR, yet TCRdb's version contains in-frame clones alone and is incomplete. The sample carries 2 million to 2.5 million clones, 85% to 95% recorded once. Sequencing was done on a sample of naive CD4+ T cells from PBMCs. These receptors originate from a man aged 18 to 29 in good health. Some clones in this sample may be carry-over from other donors' samples. CDR3s include the opening cysteine and the closing phenylalanine or tryptophan. D genes are given only for firm matches. Size is omitted from some rows. Given values are once, few, many or a class for expanded clones.

CASQEGGQNMYGYTF | TGTGCCAGCCAAGAGGGGGGGCAGAATATGTATGGCTACACCTTC | NA | 15 | TRBV7-3 | NA | TRBJ1-2
CASSGTSEGDTQYF | TGTGCCAGCAGCGGGACTAGCGAGGGAGATACGCAGTATTTT | TRBD2 | 14 | TRBV5-6 | NA | TRBJ2-3
CASSFTVVRLTPQHF | TGTGCCAGCAGTTTTACGGTCGTTCGGTTAACGCCCCAGCATTTT | NA | 15 | TRBV28 | once | TRBJ1-5
CASSEVGRAPGEQYF | TGTGCCAGCAGTGAGGTCGGAAGAGCTCCTGGCGAGCAGTACTTC | NA | 15 | TRBV6-1 | NA | TRBJ2-7
CASSFQASATNEKLFF | TGTGCCAGCAGTTTCCAGGCTTCGGCAACTAATGAAAAACTGTTTTTT | NA | 16 | TRBV6-5 | NA | TRBJ1-4
CASSIRASGRSYNEQFF | TGTGCCAGTAGTATACGGGCTAGCGGGAGGTCCTACAATGAGCAGTTCTTC | TRBD2 | 17 | TRBV19 | NA | TRBJ2-1
CASSMGRVWETQYF | TGTGCCAGTAGTATGGGCAGGGTATGGGAGACCCAGTACTTC | NA | 14 | TRBV19 | NA | TRBJ2-5
CASSSPGTGSSEQYF | TGTGCCAGCAGTTCACCCGGGACAGGGAGTAGCGAGCAGTACTTC | TRBD1 | 15 | TRBV28 | NA | TRBJ2-7
CASSIGPADLLGELFF | TGTGCCAGCAGCATTGGGCCAGCCGATCTGCTTGGGGAGCTGTTTTTT | NA | 16 | TRBV7-3 | NA | TRBJ2-2
CSVSGNGGYTF | TGCAGCGTCTCGGGGAATGGGGGCTACACCTTC | NA | 11 | TRBV29-1 | NA | TRBJ1-2
CASSLAPGNNEQFF | TGTGCCAGCAGCTTAGCCCCAGGGAACAATGAGCAGTTCTTC | NA | 14 | TRBV7-6 | NA | TRBJ2-1
CASSHGLAGVVGGTDTQYF | TGTGCCAGCAGCCACGGACTAGCGGGAGTGGTTGGTGGCACAGATACGCAGTATTTT | TRBD2 | 19 | TRBV11-3 | NA | TRBJ2-3
CASSPTGELFF | TGTGCCAGCAGCCCGACCGGGGAGCTGTTTTTT | NA | 11 | TRBV11-3 | NA | TRBJ2-2
CASSLFNVGGWSEQYF | TGTGCCAGCAGTTTATTTAACGTGGGAGGATGGTCCGAGCAGTACTTC | NA | 16 | TRBV27 | NA | TRBJ2-7
CASTALRETQYF | TGTGCCAGCACCGCCTTGCGAGAGACCCAGTACTTC | NA | 12 | TRBV6-1 | NA | TRBJ2-5
CASSSWTGSGTGELFF | TGTGCCAGTAGTTCCTGGACAGGGTCGGGTACCGGGGAGCTGTTTTTT | TRBD1 | 16 | TRBV19 | NA | TRBJ2-2
CASSFGLAVYEQYF | TGTGCCAGCAGCTTTGGACTAGCGGTATACGAGCAGTACTTC | TRBD2 | 14 | TRBV7-2 | NA | TRBJ2-7
CASSILGGPNTEAFF | TGTGCCAGCAGCATCCTGGGCGGTCCGAACACTGAAGCTTTCTTT | NA | 15 | TRBV5-5 | NA | TRBJ1-1
CSVESRGGETQYF | TGCAGCGTTGAAAGCAGGGGTGGGGAGACCCAGTACTTC | NA | 13 | TRBV29-1 | NA | TRBJ2-5
CAISESRGTEAFF | TGTGCCATCAGTGAGTCGCGAGGGACTGAAGCTTTCTTT | NA | 13 | TRBV10-3 | few | TRBJ1-1